A single sample gave rise to the 27 T cell receptor beta chains below, sequenced in a study of T-cell memory formation after mild COVID-19. TCRdb processed the 5' RACE reads anew with MiXCR; each CDR3 protein has one entry. The sample holds roughly 310,000 distinct CDR3 sequences, around a sixth seen once. Sequencing was performed on PBMCs or a T cell subset sorted from them (not recorded which). These receptors were obtained from a man younger than 35 who had mild COVID-19 (a few samples of this study predate the infection). Cell type and time point are not known.

The DNA of the CDR3 is TGTGCCAGCAGTGAGCCGGGACAGGGAGACACTGAAGCTTTCTTT. Translating gives CASSEPGQGDTEAFF. This rearrangement joins TRBV25-1 to TRBJ1-1; 9 bases line up with TRBD1. CDR1 MGHDK and CDR2 SYGVNS come from the germline V gene. With 3 bases clipped from V and 3 bases from J, the junction kept 5 bases outside the gene matches. This CDR3 is 15 amino acids long.

Points on this clonotype: Germline and junction disagree at one end, which may indicate a read error. DNA of the CDR3: TGTGCTAGCAGCCCAGGCGGTCAGGACACAGATACGCAGTATTTT. Protein product: CASSPGGQDTDTQYF. The chain recombines TRBV7-7 with TRBJ2-3; D ambiguous. CDR3 length: 15 amino acids. Germline values: CDR1 SSHAT, CDR2 FNYEAQ (reference sequence). Based on the CDR3 plus reference TRBV7-7 and TRBJ2-3, the full variable domain is GAGVSQSPRYKVTKRGQDVTLRCDPISSHATLYWYQQALGQGPEFLTYFNYEAQPDKSGLPSDRFSAERPEGSISTLTIQRTEQRDSAMYRCASSPGGQDTDTQYFGPGTRLTVL.

This CDR3 reads CSVDASANTGELFF. DNA of the CDR3: TGCAGCGTTGATGCGTCAGCGAACACCGGGGAGCTGTTTTTT. The chain uses TRBV29-1 and TRBJ2-2; D is ambiguous. Per germline, CDR1 SQVTM and CDR2 ANQGSEA. Trimming cost V 3 bases and J 0 bases, with 8 bases left between them. This CDR3 is 14 amino acids long.

This clonotype was counted only a few times. V and J are TRBV20-1 and TRBJ2-1; 9 bases are a match to TRBD2. Per the germline V gene, CDR1 is DFQATT and CDR2 is SNEGSKA (reference sequence). The junction had 11 bases not matched to a gene; V was cut back by 0 bases and J by 8 bases. The CDR3 contains 16 residues. The CDR3 region has the DNA TGCAGTGCTAGAGACGGCGGGGGGGCCCTTGTGTATGAGCAGTTCTTC. Protein product: CSARDGGGALVYEQFF.

This clonotype was counted a few times. The chain couples TRBV12-3 or TRBV12-4 to TRBJ1-5, with D hard to call. Trimming stripped 4 bases from V and 0 bases from J, with 7 bases between. The CDR3 length is 14 residues. CDR3 bases: TGTGCCAGCAGTTCCCAGAATAGCAATCAGCCCCAGCATTTT. The encoded protein is CASSSQNSNQPQHF.

In this sample, this clonotype turned up a few times. The V and J genes are TRBV7-9 and TRBJ1-1; D remains ambiguous. V shed 5 bases and J shed 4 bases, with 14 bases lying between them. CDR3 size: 14 residues. Germline CDR1 SEHNR, CDR2 FQNEAQ (reference sequence). The CDR3 region is CASSRPGTGTEAFF. CDR3 DNA: TGTGCCAGCAGCCGCCCGGGTACCGGCACTGAAGCTTTCTTT.

The rearrangement joins TRBV20-1 to TRBJ1-4; 9 bases are a match to TRBD1. V was pared by 6 bases and J by 6 bases, with 5 bases of the junction left unmatched. The germline gives CDR1 DFQATT, CDR2 SNEGSKA (reference sequence). The CDR3 extends over 13 amino acids. The CDR3 DNA sequence: TGCAGTGCCAGGGACAGGGAGTATGAAAAACTGTTTTTT. Encoded protein: CSARDREYEKLFF.

This clonotype was detected ten times or more. This chain links TRBV4-3 with TRBJ2-1; D ambiguous. V was pared by 0 bases and J by 7 bases, with 4 bases between. CDR3 length: 12 amino acids. Germline V CDR1 and CDR2: LGHNA, YSLEER. The CDR3 DNA is TGCGCCAGCAGCCAAGACGCAAATGAGCAGTTCTTC. It specifies CASSQDANEQFF.

The genes are TRBV9 and TRBJ2-7; D ambiguous. Germline V gene lookup returns CDR1 SGDLS and CDR2 YYNGEE. The ends were cut back, 3 bases at V and 7 bases at J, with 5 bases in the middle. This CDR3 spans 10 amino acids. The CDR3 reads CASSDSEQYV. Here the CDR3 DNA reads TGTGCCAGCAGCGATTCTGAGCAGTACGTC.

A few counts support this clonotype. J is TRBJ2-5 and V is TRBV27; no definite D call. CDR3 length: 11 residues. The V end lost 3 bases, the J end lost 6 bases, and 5 bases lay between the germline ends. Germline CDR1 reads MNHEY; CDR2 reads SMNVEV (reference sequence). The CDR3 here is CASSFRKTQYF. The CDR3 nucleotides are TGTGCCAGCAGTTTTCGTAAGACCCAGTACTTC.

In its sample, this clonotype was seen a few times. The chain recombines TRBV20-1 with TRBJ2-1, with 10 nucleotides matching TRBD2. Germline CDR1 and CDR2: DFQATT and SNEGSKA (reference sequence). The V and J ends lost 3 bases and 4 bases, in that order; junction bases with no gene match: 3. This CDR3 is 14 amino acids long. The CDR3 coding sequence is TGCAGTGCTAGCACTAGCGGGGTGTACAATGAGCAGTTCTTC. Translating it yields CSASTSGVYNEQFF.

In this sample, this clonotype turned up a few times. The chain links TRBV12-3 or TRBV12-4 to TRBJ2-4, with 11 positions matching TRBD2. Germline trimming cut 6 bases from V and 4 bases from J; bases unmatched to any gene: 11. The CDR3 sequence is 17 residues long. The CDR3 coding sequence is TGTGCCAGCAGCGTGGGCCTAGCGGGGGGAGGGAAAAACATTCAGTACTTC. This encodes CASSVGLAGGGKNIQYF.

This clonotype appeared a few times. The genes are TRBV5-4 and TRBJ2-1; 8 bases are a match to TRBD2. Losses at the gene ends were 1 base for V and 3 bases for J; bases not matched to a gene: 3. The CDR3 covers 15 residues. In germline, CDR1 is SGHNT, CDR2 YYREEE (reference sequence). DNA for the CDR3: TGTGCCAGCAGCTTGACGACTAGCGTCTACAATGAGCAGTTCTTC. It specifies CASSLTTSVYNEQFF.

This clonotype was seen only a few times. This chain connects TRBV7-9 to TRBJ1-3; D is perhaps TRBD1 (5 bases). Germline V gene lookup returns CDR1 SEHNR and CDR2 FQNEAQ (reference sequence). V lost 6 bases and J lost 0, with 12 bases in between. The CDR3 covers 15 residues. CDR3 loop: CASSRRQSSGNTIYF. The CDR3 DNA reads TGTGCCAGCAGTCGAAGACAGAGCTCTGGAAACACCATATATTTT. Full variable domain (missing parts from reference TRBV7-9 and TRBJ1-3): DTGVSQNPRHKITKRGQNVTFRCDPISEHNRLYWYRQTLGQGPEFLTYFQNEAQLEKSRLLSDRFSAERPKGSFSTLEIQRTEQGDSAMYLCASSRRQSSGNTIYFGEGSWLTVV.

This clonotype has only a few counts. The CDR3 protein is CASSPSTGKNTEAFF. The CDR3 coding sequence is TGTGCCAGCAGCCCCTCGACCGGCAAGAACACTGAAGCTTTCTTT. The chain recombines TRBV11-2 with TRBJ1-1; unclear D gene. The CDR3 totals 15 residues. The V end lost 5 bases, the J end lost 1 base, and 14 bases lay between the germline ends. Per germline, CDR1 SGHAT and CDR2 FQNNGV.

The chain's CDR3 is CASSLQPQETQYF. CDR3 sequence (DNA): TGCGCCAGCAGCTTACAGCCCCAAGAGACCCAGTACTTC. The chain uses TRBV5-1 and TRBJ2-5; D is undetermined. Trimming took 2 bases from V and 1 from J, leaving 6 bases between them. The CDR3 has 13 residues. Germline-derived CDR1 and CDR2 are SGHRS and YFSETQ.

The J gene is TRBJ2-3, the V gene TRBV5-1; maybe TRBD2 (5 bases). Germline lookup yields CDR1 SGHRS and CDR2 YFSETQ. The CDR3 is 17 amino acids. V was clipped by 3 bases and J by 3 bases, with 20 bases between them. CDR3 region: CASSYQPTTQSTDTQYF. DNA for the CDR3: TGCGCCAGCAGCTACCAGCCGACTACCCAATCGACAGATACGCAGTATTTT.

This clonotype was found a few times. The CDR3 nucleotides read TGTGCCAGCACGAGGGACGGAGGCTTCTACGAGCAGTACTTC. This encodes CASTRDGGFYEQYF. The chain joins TRBV28 to TRBJ2-7; possibly TRBD1 or TRBD2 for D (5 bases each). V dropped 7 bases and J dropped 3 bases, with 16 bases sitting between them. The germline V gene has CDR1 MDHEN and CDR2 SYDVKM. This CDR3 is 14 amino acids long.

This clonotype has a handful of counts. J is TRBJ2-3 and V is TRBV29-1; possibly TRBD2 for D (5 bases). The CDR3 length is 12 residues. Germline V lookup: CDR1 SQVTM, CDR2 ANQGSEA. The V gene lost 6 bases and the J gene lost 3 bases, with 10 bases spanning the gap. CDR3 in DNA: TGCAGCGTCGGGATCCGTACAGATACGCAGTATTTT. The encoded protein is CSVGIRTDTQYF.

This clonotype was detected only a few times. The chain uses TRBV20-1 and TRBJ2-3, with TRBD2 matching over 10 bases. Germline V gene lookup returns CDR1 DFQATT and CDR2 SNEGSKA (reference sequence). V shed 7 bases, J shed 2 bases, and the junction held 9 bases outside the gene matches. The CDR3 is 15 residues long. The CDR3 nucleotides are TGCAGTGTATCGGCACTAGCGGGGCCCACAGATACGCAGTATTTT. This translates into CSVSALAGPTDTQYF.

This clonotype was observed once. The rearrangement joins TRBV12-3 or TRBV12-4 to TRBJ2-5, with 14 bases fitting TRBD2. CDR3 size: 16 residues. Trimming took 6 bases from V and 5 from J; bases not matched to a gene: 8. For the CDR3, the DNA is TGTGCCAGCAGGTCGACTAGCGGGGGGGCCTGGGAGACCCAGTACTTC. This gives the protein CASRSTSGGAWETQYF.

The J gene is TRBJ1-1, the V gene TRBV9, with D unclear. Germline V gives CDR1 SGDLS, CDR2 YYNGEE. This CDR3 region has 14 residues. V shed 5 bases and J shed 1 base, with 12 bases lying between them. CDR3 sequence: CASSIQSSNTEAFF. The DNA for the CDR3 is TGTGCCAGCAGTATTCAGTCGTCGAACACTGAAGCTTTCTTT.

V usage is TRBV12-3 or TRBV12-4 and J usage is TRBJ2-1, with D uncertain. V was shortened by 2 bases and J by 14 bases, with 16 bases between the two germline ends. The CDR3 loop spans 13 amino acids. Here the CDR3 reads CASSLRTALREFF. DNA of the CDR3: TGTGCCAGCAGTTTAAGGACGGCACTCAGAGAGTTCTTC.

The rearrangement uses TRBV6-1 and TRBJ2-1; no reliable D call. This CDR3 is built from 13 residues. In germline, CDR1 is MNHNS, CDR2 SASEGT. V lost 11 bases to trimming and J lost 6 bases, with 17 bases between them. Here the CDR3 reads CAADQGRSNEQFF. CDR3 coding DNA: TGTGCCGCTGACCAAGGTCGGAGCAATGAGCAGTTCTTC.

This clonotype was counted a few times. The rearrangement joins TRBV7-8 to TRBJ2-7; no reliable D call. Germline-derived CDR1 and CDR2 are SGHVS and FQNEAQ. V shed 2 bases and J shed 3 bases, with 11 bases lying between them. The CDR3 totals 14 residues. The CDR3 DNA sequence: TGTGCCAGCAGCTTAACTTTTACCATCTACGAGCAGTACGTC. It is translated as CASSLTFTIYEQYV.

This clonotype occurred a few times. The chain joins TRBV28 to TRBJ2-1; 7 nucleotides align to TRBD1. The CDR3 runs to 12 residues. From germline, CDR1 is MDHEN and CDR2 SYDVKM. V gave up 6 bases and J gave up 8 bases; unmatched junction bases: 4. The chain's CDR3 is CASSTTGYEQFF. CDR3 bases: TGTGCCAGCAGCACGACAGGGTATGAGCAGTTCTTC. Full variable domain (outside the CDR3, taken from reference TRBV28 and TRBJ2-1): DVKVTQSSRYLVKRTGEKVFLECVQDMDHENMFWYRQDPGLGLRLIYFSYDVKMKEKGDIPEGYSVSREKKERFSLILESASTNQTSMYLCASSTTGYEQFFGPGTRLTVL.

The chain recombines TRBV19 with TRBJ2-3; D is ambiguous. With 3 bases removed from V and 4 bases from J, the gap between germline ends came to 11 bases. The CDR3 consists of 14 residues. In germline, CDR1 is LNHDA, CDR2 SQIVND (reference sequence). CDR3 DNA sequence: TGTGCCAGTAGTATCTCTCGGGCAGCAGATACGCAGTATTTT. It is translated as CASSISRAADTQYF.